The 15 T cell receptor beta chains below were found in one sample sequenced in a study of blood T cell repertoires in COVID-19. This table comes from immunoSEQ multiplex PCR, and its TCRdb copy is limited to in-frame clones, with some not included. This repertoire shows roughly 310,000 clones, 89% found once; its top ten account for roughly a tenth. Sequenced input: PBMCs or T cells enriched from blood (not recorded which). All receptors come from a woman in her 40s who had recovered from COVID-19.

Only one count was recorded for this clone. The rearrangement links TRBV7-2 to TRBJ2-5; TRBD2 aligns across 10 bases. This CDR3 has 18 residues. V trimming: 3 bases; J trimming: 10 bases; junction bases outside the gene matches: 20. CDR1 is SGHTA and CDR2 is FQGNSA in the germline V gene. This CDR3 is CASSLPGGSGGSRGDQYF. For the CDR3, the DNA is TGTGCCAGCAGCTTGCCCGGCGGTAGCGGGGGGTCCCGCGGGGACCAGTACTTC.

The chain recombines TRBV7-2 with TRBJ2-7; tentatively, D is TRBD2 (6 bases). V lost 2 bases and J lost 0, with 11 bases in between. This CDR3 spans 15 amino acids. Germline lookup yields CDR1 SGHTA and CDR2 FQGNSA. This CDR3 is CASSLRHGSSYEQYF. The CDR3 DNA sequence: TGTGCCAGCAGCTTAAGACACGGGAGCTCCTACGAGCAGTACTTC.

This clone was found once. CDR3 DNA sequence: TGTGCCAGCAGCCAGGTACTAGCGGGCTTTTACAATGAGCAGTTCTTC. This encodes CASSQVLAGFYNEQFF. The chain employs TRBV4-2 and TRBJ2-1; 9 positions match TRBD2. V shed 3 bases and J 4 bases; nucleotides not matched to a gene: 7. Germline loops: CDR1 LGHNA, CDR2 YNFKEQ. This CDR3 is 16 amino acids long.

V gene TRBV18 combines with J gene TRBJ2-1; D is possibly TRBD2 (6 bases). From germline, CDR1 is KGHSH and CDR2 LQKENI. CDR3 length: 15 amino acids. V dropped 5 bases and J dropped 0 bases, with 11 bases sitting between them. CDR3 amino acids: CASSEGLPSYNEQFF. CDR3 nucleotides: TGTGCCAGCTCAGAAGGACTACCCTCCTACAATGAGCAGTTCTTC.

V gene TRBV5-1 combines with J gene TRBJ2-7, with TRBD1 identical over 8 bases. This CDR3 spans 15 amino acids. V was pared by 4 bases and J by 1 base, with 7 bases of the junction left unmatched. Germline-derived CDR1 and CDR2 are SGHRS and YFSETQ. The CDR3 coding sequence is TGCGCCAGCAGCGCGGACAGGGTAAATTCCTACGAGCAGTACTTC. Translated: CASSADRVNSYEQYF.

On this clone: Different DNA sequences within this sample yield the same CDR3. The chain employs TRBV19 and TRBJ2-1, with 8 positions matching TRBD2. V dropped 3 bases and J dropped 2; count of bases not matched to a gene: 3. In germline, CDR1 is LNHDA, CDR2 SQIVND (reference sequence). This CDR3 is 15 amino acids long. The CDR3 spells CASSMAGGPYNEQFF. The CDR3 nucleotides read TGTGCCAGTAGTATGGCGGGAGGCCCCTACAATGAGCAGTTCTTC. Complete variable domain (other parts from reference TRBV19 and TRBJ2-1): DGGITQSPKYLFRKEGQNVTLSCEQNLNHDAMYWYRQDPGQGLRLIYYSQIVNDFQKGDIAEGYSVSREKKESFPLTVTSAQKNPTAFYLCASSMAGGPYNEQFFGPGTRLTVL.

The V and J genes are TRBV28 and TRBJ1-2; 8 bases match TRBD1. With 5 bases clipped from V and 1 base from J, the junction kept 12 bases outside the gene matches. The germline V gene encodes CDR1 MDHEN and CDR2 SYDVKM. This CDR3 is built from 17 residues. CDR3 DNA sequence: TGTGCCAGCAGTCGAATTATCCGGGACAGGAATAACTATGGCTACACCTTC. Amino acid sequence: CASSRIIRDRNNYGYTF.

A note on this clone: Distinct nucleotide sequences in the sample also encode this CDR3. The genes are TRBV11-3 and TRBJ2-2; D is unclear. V lost 5 bases and J 4 bases, leaving 8 bases between the germline ends. The germline V gene encodes CDR1 SGHNT and CDR2 YENEEA. CDR3 size: 13 residues. The chain's CDR3 is CASSPRGTGELFF. CDR3 DNA sequence: TGTGCCAGCAGCCCTAGAGGCACCGGGGAGCTGTTTTTT.

The rearrangement joins TRBV28 to TRBJ2-7; the D gene is possibly TRBD2 (6 bases). The CDR3 runs 14 residues. Between the trimmed V and J ends, which lost 2 bases and 2 bases, there was a span of 10 bases. Germline loops: CDR1 MDHEN, CDR2 SYDVKM. The chain's CDR3 is CASSLGRGAYEQYF. CDR3 sequence (DNA): TGTGCCAGCAGTTTAGGGCGGGGTGCCTACGAGCAGTACTTC.

V and J are TRBV7-8 and TRBJ2-1; 10 bases are a match to TRBD2. This CDR3 contains 18 residues. The J segment lost 0 bases and the V segment lost 0 bases, leaving 5 bases of the junction unmatched. Germline assignment: CDR1 SGHVS and CDR2 FQNEAQ. The CDR3 coding sequence is TGTGCCAGCAGCTTAGCCACTCCTAGCGGGAGCTCCTACAATGAGCAGTTCTTC. Its protein product is CASSLATPSGSSYNEQFF.

The chain recombines TRBV7-2 with TRBJ2-3; tentative D call: TRBD1 (5 bases). CDR1 and CDR2 from the germline V gene are SGHTA and FQGNSA. This CDR3 has 13 amino acids. With 5 bases removed from V and 7 bases from J, the gap between germline ends came to 13 bases. The CDR3 here is CASSGAGHYTQYF. The DNA of the CDR3 is TGTGCCAGCAGCGGAGCAGGGCATTATACGCAGTATTTT.

The J gene is TRBJ1-5, the V gene TRBV28; 7 bases line up with TRBD1. With V trimmed by 3 bases and J by 2 bases, 10 bases remained unmatched. The CDR3 consists of 17 residues. CDR1 MDHEN and CDR2 SYDVKM come from the germline V gene. The CDR3 region is CASSLRQGVFGNQPQHF. As DNA, the CDR3 is TGTGCCAGCAGTTTGAGGCAGGGGGTATTTGGCAATCAGCCCCAGCATTTT. The full variable domain, in which reference TRBV28 and TRBJ1-5 provide the parts outside the CDR3, is DVKVTQSSRYLVKRTGEKVFLECVQDMDHENMFWYRQDPGLGLRLIYFSYDVKMKEKGDIPEGYSVSREKKERFSLILESASTNQTSMYLCASSLRQGVFGNQPQHFGDGTRLSIL.

Here the CDR3 reads CAQTRGHYSNQPQHF. CDR3 bases: TGTGCCCAGACCAGGGGGCACTATAGCAATCAGCCCCAGCATTTT. This rearrangement joins TRBV21-1 to TRBJ1-5; the D segment call TRBD1 is taken from the table without a DNA check. TRBV21-1 is termed a pseudogene. This CDR3 spans 15 amino acids.

This chain uses TRBV4-3 with TRBJ2-7; TRBD1 aligns across 9 bases. The V and J ends lost 4 bases and 5 bases, in that order; junction bases with no gene match: 3. The length of the CDR3 is 13 residues. Germline V lookup: CDR1 LGHNA, CDR2 YSLEER. The DNA of the CDR3 is TGCGCCAGCAGCCTCGACAGGGGGAACGAGCAGTACTTC. The encoded protein is CASSLDRGNEQYF.

The V gene is TRBV28, the J gene TRBJ2-7, with D unresolved. Trimming pared 7 bases from V and 3 bases from J, leaving 10 bases between. The CDR3 length is 12 residues. Germline CDR1 reads MDHEN; CDR2 reads SYDVKM. CDR3 sequence (DNA): TGTGCCAGCATGACATTGAACTACGAGCAGTACTTC. It translates to CASMTLNYEQYF.